These 13 T cell receptor beta chains were sequenced from one sample in a study of control samples from healthy donors and cancer patients. Produced via immunoSEQ multiplex PCR; TCRdb's table is partial and in-frame only. The table has about 120,000 clones, over 90% seen once. The specimen was blood. All receptors derive from a man aged 25 to 40 in good health.

The V and J genes are TRBV2 and TRBJ2-6; a possible D gene is TRBD2 (6 bases). V was cut by 7 bases and J by 0 bases, with 13 bases left in between. Germline CDR1 and CDR2: SNHLY and FYNNEI. This CDR3 is 16 amino acids long. The CDR3 is CASTWDGSSGANVLTF. Here the CDR3 DNA reads TGTGCCAGCACCTGGGACGGGAGCTCTGGGGCCAACGTCCTGACTTTC.

The V and J genes are TRBV5-1 and TRBJ2-6; TRBD1 aligns across 7 bases. Germline CDR1 and CDR2: SGHRS and YFSETQ. J lost 2 bases, V lost 0 bases, and 11 bases had no gene match. This CDR3 has 19 residues. Written as DNA, the CDR3 is TGCGCCAGCAGCTTGGCGCCAGGGGGTTCTTTTGCTGGGGCCAACGTCCTGACTTTC. It specifies CASSLAPGGSFAGANVLTF.

The chain links TRBV5-1 to TRBJ2-7; D ambiguous. There are 14 residues in the CDR3. V dropped 0 bases and J dropped 2 bases, with 9 bases sitting between them. Germline values: CDR1 SGHRS, CDR2 YFSETQ. The CDR3 spells CASSLATLAYEQYF. The CDR3 DNA reads TGCGCCAGCAGCTTGGCTACTCTGGCCTACGAGCAGTACTTC. The full variable domain, completed using reference TRBV5-1 and TRBJ2-7, is KAGVTQTPRYLIKTRGQQVTLSCSPISGHRSVSWYQQTPGQGLQFLFEYFSETQRNKGNFPGRFSGRQFSNSRSEMNVSTLELGDSALYLCASSLATLAYEQYFGPGTRLTVT.

This chain connects TRBV27 to TRBJ1-2, with TRBD1 matching over 9 bases. Germline trimming cut 2 bases from V and 6 bases from J; bases unmatched to any gene: 4. Looked up from germline, CDR1 is MNHEY and CDR2 is SMNVEV (reference sequence). The CDR3 has 14 residues. CDR3 sequence reads: CASSLGGQGHGYTF. The CDR3 nucleotides read TGTGCCAGCAGTTTAGGGGGACAGGGACATGGCTACACCTTC.

The chain employs TRBV5-6 and TRBJ1-6; D not certain. V was pared by 1 base and J by 6 bases, with 14 bases between. The CDR3 runs to 16 residues. Germline CDR1 reads SGHDT; CDR2 reads YYEEEE. The CDR3 loop is CASSLTAGAGNSPLHF. The CDR3 DNA reads TGTGCCAGCAGCTTGACGGCAGGCGCGGGTAATTCACCCCTCCACTTT.

A few counts support this clone. Written as DNA, the CDR3 is TGTGCCAGCAGTCACGGGGGACAGGGCTACGAGCAGTACTTC. Its protein product is CASSHGGQGYEQYF. This chain links TRBV28 with TRBJ2-7, with 9 bases aligning to TRBD1. This CDR3 has 14 residues. The J segment lost 3 bases and the V segment lost 5 bases, leaving 5 bases of the junction unmatched. Germline values: CDR1 MDHEN, CDR2 SYDVKM. Filled out from reference TRBV28 and TRBJ2-7, the complete variable domain reads DVKVTQSSRYLVKRTGEKVFLECVQDMDHENMFWYRQDPGLGLRLIYFSYDVKMKEKGDIPEGYSVSREKKERFSLILESASTNQTSMYLCASSHGGQGYEQYFGPGTRLTVT.

The genes are TRBV18 and TRBJ1-1, with D perhaps matching TRBD1 (5 bases). Trimming pared 6 bases from V and 3 bases from J, leaving 17 bases between. The germline gives CDR1 KGHSH, CDR2 LQKENI. There are 15 residues in the CDR3. The CDR3 DNA sequence: TGTGCCAGCTCGCTACGGGGCCCTACACACACTGAAGCTTTCTTT. It translates to CASSLRGPTHTEAFF.

This chain connects TRBV3-1 (or the pseudogene TRBV3-2) to TRBJ2-3; D is ambiguous. V gave up 0 bases and J gave up 2 bases, with 12 bases separating them. The CDR3 length is 16 residues. Germline V gives CDR1 LGHDT, CDR2 YNNKEL (reference sequence). The CDR3 DNA reads TGTGCCAGCAGCCAAGAAAAGTACTTCCTCACAGATACGCAGTATTTT. Residues: CASSQEKYFLTDTQYF.

The CDR3 loop is CASSPHGGTGGPEQYF. CDR3 DNA: TGTGCCAGCAGCCCCCATGGTGGGACAGGGGGCCCCGAGCAGTACTTC. The chain recombines TRBV7-9 with TRBJ2-7; 12 bases align to TRBD1. V shed 5 bases, J shed 6 bases, and the junction held 11 bases outside the gene matches. Germline V gives CDR1 SEHNR, CDR2 FQNEAQ (reference sequence). The CDR3 covers 16 residues.

The rearrangement links TRBV3-1 (or the pseudogene TRBV3-2) to TRBJ1-2, with D possibly TRBD1 on 6 matching bases. Looked up from germline, CDR1 is LGHDT and CDR2 is YNNKEL (reference sequence). The CDR3 consists of 13 residues. Trimming took 2 bases from V and 8 from J, leaving 12 bases between them. This chain's CDR3 is CASSQLLQGGYTF. Here the CDR3 DNA reads TGTGCCAGCAGCCAATTACTCCAGGGGGGCTACACCTTC.

This sequence joins TRBV28 and TRBJ2-6, with no clear D. The length of the CDR3 is 15 residues. Germline V gene lookup returns CDR1 MDHEN and CDR2 SYDVKM. V was pared by 0 bases and J by 1 base, with 4 bases between. The CDR3 loop is CASSLWGSGANVLTF. In nucleotides, the CDR3 is TGTGCCAGCAGTTTATGGGGATCTGGGGCCAACGTCCTGACTTTC.

J is TRBJ2-7 and V is TRBV5-1, with 9 bases identical to TRBD1. Germline V CDR1 and CDR2: SGHRS, YFSETQ. CDR3 length equals 16 residues. With V trimmed by 0 bases and J by 5 bases, 9 bases remained unmatched. The CDR3 DNA reads as TGCGCCAGCAGCTTGGCCGCGGGACAGGGTATGAACGAGCAGTACTTC. Translation gives CASSLAAGQGMNEQYF.

V is TRBV5-4 and J is TRBJ1-2, with D tentatively TRBD1 (5 bases). Trimming shortened V by 4 bases and J by 1 base, and 14 bases separated the two germline ends. Germline assignment: CDR1 SGHNT and CDR2 YYREEE (reference sequence). This CDR3 contains 15 residues. The CDR3 region has the DNA TGTGCCAGCAGCCGCGACGGGACTAATAACTATGGCTACACCTTC. As protein: CASSRDGTNNYGYTF.